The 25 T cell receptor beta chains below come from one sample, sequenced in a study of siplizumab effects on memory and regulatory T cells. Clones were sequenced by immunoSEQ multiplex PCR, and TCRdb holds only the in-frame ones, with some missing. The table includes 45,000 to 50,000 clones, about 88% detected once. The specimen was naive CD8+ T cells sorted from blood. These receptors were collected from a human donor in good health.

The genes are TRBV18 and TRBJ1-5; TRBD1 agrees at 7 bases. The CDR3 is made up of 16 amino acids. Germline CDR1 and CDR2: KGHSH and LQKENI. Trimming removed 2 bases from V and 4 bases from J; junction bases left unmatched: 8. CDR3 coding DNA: TGTGCCAGCTCACCAACAAGAGGGGGCAAGAATCAGCCCCAGCATTTT. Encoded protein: CASSPTRGGKNQPQHF.

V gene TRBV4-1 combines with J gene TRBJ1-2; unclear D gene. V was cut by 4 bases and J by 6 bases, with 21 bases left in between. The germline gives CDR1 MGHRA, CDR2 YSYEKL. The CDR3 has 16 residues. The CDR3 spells CASSLEPHIKRDGYTF. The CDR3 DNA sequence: TGCGCCAGCAGCCTAGAGCCGCACATAAAGAGGGATGGCTACACCTTC.

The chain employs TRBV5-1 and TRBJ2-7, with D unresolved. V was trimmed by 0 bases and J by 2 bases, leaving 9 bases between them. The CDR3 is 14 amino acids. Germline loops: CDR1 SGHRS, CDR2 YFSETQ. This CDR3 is CASSLAPGAYEQYF. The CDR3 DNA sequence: TGCGCCAGCAGCTTGGCCCCAGGAGCCTACGAGCAGTACTTC.

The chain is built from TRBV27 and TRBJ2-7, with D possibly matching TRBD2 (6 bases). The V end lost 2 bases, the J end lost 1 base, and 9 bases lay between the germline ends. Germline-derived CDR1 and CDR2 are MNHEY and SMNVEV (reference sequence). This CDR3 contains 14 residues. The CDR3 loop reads CASSLVGGSYEQYF. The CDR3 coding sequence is TGTGCCAGCAGTTTAGTGGGGGGATCCTACGAGCAGTACTTC.

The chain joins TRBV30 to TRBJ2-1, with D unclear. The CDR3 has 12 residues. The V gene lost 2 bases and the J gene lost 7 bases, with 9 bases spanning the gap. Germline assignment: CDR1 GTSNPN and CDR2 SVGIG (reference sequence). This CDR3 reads CAWSNGGNEQFF. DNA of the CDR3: TGTGCCTGGAGTAACGGTGGGAATGAGCAGTTCTTC.

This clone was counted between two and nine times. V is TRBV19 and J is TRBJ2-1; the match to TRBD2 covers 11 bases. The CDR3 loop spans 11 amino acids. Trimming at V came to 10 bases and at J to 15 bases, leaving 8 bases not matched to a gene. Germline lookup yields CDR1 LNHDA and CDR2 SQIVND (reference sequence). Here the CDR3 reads CAISTSGILFF. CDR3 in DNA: TGTGCCATCTCGACTAGCGGGATTTTGTTCTTC.

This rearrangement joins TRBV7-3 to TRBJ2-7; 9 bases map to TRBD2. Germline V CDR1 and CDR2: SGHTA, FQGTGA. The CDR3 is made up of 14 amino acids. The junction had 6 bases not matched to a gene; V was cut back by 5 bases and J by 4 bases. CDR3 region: CASSELAGPYEQYF. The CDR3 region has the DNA TGTGCCAGCAGCGAACTAGCGGGCCCTTACGAGCAGTACTTC.

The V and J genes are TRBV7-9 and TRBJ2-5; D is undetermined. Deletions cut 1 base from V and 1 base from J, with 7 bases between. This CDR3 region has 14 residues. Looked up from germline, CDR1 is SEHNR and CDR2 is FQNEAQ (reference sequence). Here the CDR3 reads CASSLGGVQETQYF. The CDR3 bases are TGTGCCAGCAGCTTAGGTGGGGTCCAAGAGACCCAGTACTTC.

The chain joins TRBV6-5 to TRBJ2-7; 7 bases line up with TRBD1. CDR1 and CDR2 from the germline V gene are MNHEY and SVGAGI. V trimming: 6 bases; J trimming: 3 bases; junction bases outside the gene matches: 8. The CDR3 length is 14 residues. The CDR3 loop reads CASRGGVEGYEQYF. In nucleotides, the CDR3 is TGTGCCAGCAGAGGGGGCGTCGAGGGCTACGAGCAGTACTTC.

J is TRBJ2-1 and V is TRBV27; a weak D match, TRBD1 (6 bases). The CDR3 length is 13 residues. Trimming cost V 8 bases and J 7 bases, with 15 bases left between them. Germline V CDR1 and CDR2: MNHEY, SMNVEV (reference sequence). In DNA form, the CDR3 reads TGTGCCAGCGGATTGACAGGCAAAAATGAGCAGTTCTTC. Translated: CASGLTGKNEQFF.

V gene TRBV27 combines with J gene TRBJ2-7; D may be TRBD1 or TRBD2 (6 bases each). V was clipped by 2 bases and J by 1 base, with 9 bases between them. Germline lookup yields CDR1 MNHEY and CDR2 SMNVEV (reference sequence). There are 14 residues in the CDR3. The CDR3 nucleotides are TGTGCCAGCAGTTTACGGGGGCCTTCCTACGAGCAGTACTTC. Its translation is CASSLRGPSYEQYF.

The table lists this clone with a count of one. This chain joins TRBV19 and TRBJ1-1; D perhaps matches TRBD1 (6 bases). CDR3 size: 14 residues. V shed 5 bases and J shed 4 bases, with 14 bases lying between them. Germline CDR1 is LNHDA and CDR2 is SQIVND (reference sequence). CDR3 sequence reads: CASSPRGGGTEAFF. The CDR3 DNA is TGTGCCAGTAGTCCCCGGGGAGGGGGCACTGAAGCTTTCTTT.

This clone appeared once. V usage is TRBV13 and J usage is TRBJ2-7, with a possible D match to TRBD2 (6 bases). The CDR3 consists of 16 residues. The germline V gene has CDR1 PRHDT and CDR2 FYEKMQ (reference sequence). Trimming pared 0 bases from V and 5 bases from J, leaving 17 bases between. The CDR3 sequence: CASSLGVSVAADEQYF. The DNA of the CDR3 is TGTGCCAGCAGCTTAGGAGTGTCTGTAGCGGCAGACGAGCAGTACTTC.

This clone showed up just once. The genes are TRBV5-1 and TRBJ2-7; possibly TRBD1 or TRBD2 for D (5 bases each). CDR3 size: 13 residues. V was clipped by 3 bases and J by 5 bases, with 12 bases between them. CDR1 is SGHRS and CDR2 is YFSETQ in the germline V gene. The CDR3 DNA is TGCGCCAGCAGCTGGGGACGAGGCCACGAGCAGTACTTC. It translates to CASSWGRGHEQYF.

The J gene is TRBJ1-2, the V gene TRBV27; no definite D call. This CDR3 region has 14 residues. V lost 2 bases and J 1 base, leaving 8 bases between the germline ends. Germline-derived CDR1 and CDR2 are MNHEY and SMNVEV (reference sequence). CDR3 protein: CASSLKGSNYGYTF. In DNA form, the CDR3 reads TGTGCCAGCAGTTTAAAGGGAAGTAACTATGGCTACACCTTC.

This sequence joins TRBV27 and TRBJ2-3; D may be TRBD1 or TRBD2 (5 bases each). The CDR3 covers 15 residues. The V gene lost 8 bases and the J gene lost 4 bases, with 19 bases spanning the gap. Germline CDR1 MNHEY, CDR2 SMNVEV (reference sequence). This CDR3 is CASHGAVTWADTQYF. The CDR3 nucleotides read TGTGCCAGCCACGGGGCGGTTACTTGGGCAGATACGCAGTATTTT.

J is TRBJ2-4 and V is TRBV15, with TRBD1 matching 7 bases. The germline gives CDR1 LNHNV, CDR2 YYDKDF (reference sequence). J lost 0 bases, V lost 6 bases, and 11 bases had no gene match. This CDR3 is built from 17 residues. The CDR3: CATRDGTASLAKNIQYF. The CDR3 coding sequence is TGTGCCACCAGGGACGGGACAGCTTCACTAGCCAAAAACATTCAGTACTTC.

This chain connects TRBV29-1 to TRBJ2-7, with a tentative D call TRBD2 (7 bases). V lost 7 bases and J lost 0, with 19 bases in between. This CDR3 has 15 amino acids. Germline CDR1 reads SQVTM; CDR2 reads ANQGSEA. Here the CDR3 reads CSAGGASGSSYEQYF. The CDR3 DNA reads TGCAGCGCTGGGGGGGCTAGCGGAAGCTCCTACGAGCAGTACTTC.

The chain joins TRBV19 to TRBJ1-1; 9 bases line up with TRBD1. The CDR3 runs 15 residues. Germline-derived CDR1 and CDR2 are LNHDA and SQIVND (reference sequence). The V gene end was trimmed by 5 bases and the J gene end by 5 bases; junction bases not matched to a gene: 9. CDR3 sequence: CASSQQQGALTEAFF. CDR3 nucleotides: TGTGCCAGTAGTCAACAACAGGGGGCACTAACTGAAGCTTTCTTT.

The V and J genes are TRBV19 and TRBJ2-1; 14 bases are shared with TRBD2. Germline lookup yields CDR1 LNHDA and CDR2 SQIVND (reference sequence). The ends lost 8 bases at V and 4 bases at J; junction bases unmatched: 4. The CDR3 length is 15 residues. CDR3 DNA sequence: TGTGCCAGTGGACTAGCGGGGGGCCATTACAATGAGCAGTTCTTC. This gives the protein CASGLAGGHYNEQFF.

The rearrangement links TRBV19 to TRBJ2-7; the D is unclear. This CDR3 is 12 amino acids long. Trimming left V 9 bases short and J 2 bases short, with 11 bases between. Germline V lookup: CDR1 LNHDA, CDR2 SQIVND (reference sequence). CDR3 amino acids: CASSAAAYEQYF. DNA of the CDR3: TGTGCCAGCTCTGCGGCCGCCTACGAGCAGTACTTC.

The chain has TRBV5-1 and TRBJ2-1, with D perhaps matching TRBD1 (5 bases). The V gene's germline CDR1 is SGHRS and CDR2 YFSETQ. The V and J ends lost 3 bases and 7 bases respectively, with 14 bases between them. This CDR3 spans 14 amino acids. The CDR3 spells CASSWPSGLNEQFF. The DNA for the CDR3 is TGCGCCAGCAGCTGGCCTTCAGGGTTAAATGAGCAGTTCTTC.

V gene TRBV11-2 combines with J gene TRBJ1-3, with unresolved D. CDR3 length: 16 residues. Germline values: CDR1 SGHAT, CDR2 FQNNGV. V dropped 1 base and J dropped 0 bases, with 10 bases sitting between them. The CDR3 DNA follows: TGTGCCAGCAGCTTAGGTTTCCAAGTCTCTGGAAACACCATATATTTT. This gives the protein CASSLGFQVSGNTIYF.

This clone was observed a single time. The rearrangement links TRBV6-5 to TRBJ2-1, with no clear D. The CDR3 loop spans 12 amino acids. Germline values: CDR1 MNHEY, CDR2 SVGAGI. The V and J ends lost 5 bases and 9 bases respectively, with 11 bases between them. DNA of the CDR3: TGTGCCAGCAGTCTCCCACGCGGTGAGCAGTTCTTC. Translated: CASSLPRGEQFF.

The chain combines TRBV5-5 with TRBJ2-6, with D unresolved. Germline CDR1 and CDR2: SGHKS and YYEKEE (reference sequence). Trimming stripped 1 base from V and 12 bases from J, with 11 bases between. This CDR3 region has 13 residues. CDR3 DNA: TGTGCCAGCAGCTTGAATGGGATCCGCGTCCTGACTTTC. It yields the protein CASSLNGIRVLTF.